This T cell receptor beta chain was sequenced for a study of CD4 T cells in relation to SARS-CoV-2 and coronaviruses (dated by TCRdb to the early 2020s). For the study in its entirety: In the ViraFEST assay, PBMCs were cultured with antigen for around eleven days, after which TCR beta CDR3s were sequenced to identify antigen-specific clonal expansions. An HIV-1 Nef peptide pool or a culture without peptide was used as the negative reference condition. The Adaptive Biotechnologies TCR-sequencing kit was used for samples from three pre-COVID donors and for the naive versus memory experiments, whereas the other data were Illumina-based. The study assessed, at the TCR clonotype level, memory CD4+ T cell crossreactivity between SARS-CoV-2 and common cold coronavirus spike proteins. A different, Illumina-based TCR-beta assay was used to sequence expansion assays from other donors in the study. Shared crossreactive spike epitopes were mapped to their HLA restriction using patient-derived lymphoblastoid cell lines. Study-level results and caveats: Because the crossreactivity analysis focused on spike protein, crossreactivity against other viral proteins was not assessed. Approximately 61% of donors had memory CD4+ clonotypes that crossrecognized SARS-CoV-2 and at least one common cold coronavirus spike. Small numbers of patients and of tested TCRs were a limitation of the study. Pre-pandemic and post-infection samples were not both contributed by any donor, so tracing of the source of pre-existing responses was limited. Crossreactive clones showed significantly weaker SARS-CoV-2-driven expansion than monoreactive clones, consistent with antigenic imprinting.

Via the germline V gene, CDR1 is SNHLY and CDR2 FYNNEI. At the junction V is shortened by 10 bases and J by 5 bases; bases outside the gene matches: 12. The CDR3, cysteine through phenylalanine, is 15 amino acids long. Only the CDR3 part of the read is kept: 45 bases, read in frame from the first base. CD4+ T cells from unexposed donors were collected before the COVID-19 pandemic (2011-2018). After approximately eleven days of culture, CD4+ T cells were isolated with the EasySep CD4+ T cell isolation kit. As cell numbers permitted, CD4+ T cells from unexposed donors were tested for reactivity to SARS-CoV-2 S and N and to four common cold coronavirus spike pools. PBMCs were cultured at under 2.5 million per well in IMDM supplemented with 5% human AB serum and 10 IU/ml IL-2. Half of the culture medium was replaced with fresh IL-2-containing medium on days 3 and 7. Triplicate replicate wells were generally used for each peptide culture condition. The leukapheresis product for the unexposed donors was obtained through commercial purchase. Ficoll-Paque PLUS gradient centrifugation was used to isolate PBMCs from either whole blood or leukapheresis product. PBMCs were either cryopreserved at -140°C or used fresh in the expansion assay. The QIAamp Micro DNA Kit was used to extract genomic DNA from the CD4+ T cells.

Worth noting for this clone: This clone's antigen is unknown. Base qualities are not at hand, and no much larger clone is one base apart.

The receptor library was made with the immunoSEQ multiplex PCR assay. From the authors' description of their analysis: Preprocessing removed nonproductive sequences and CDR3s not starting with C, not ending with F or W, or shorter than 7 amino acids. The MANAFEST web app identified antigen-specific clonotypes based on expansion compared with the reference and other culture wells. A clone was considered positive if significant expansion relative to the reference culture was observed in 2 of 3 replicate wells at an FDR below 0.05. To be called positive, a clone also had to show significant expansion compared with every other tandem well and an odds ratio greater than 5. CDR3 homology was measured as pairwise Levenshtein distance, computed with the stringdist R package after trimming three terminal residues from each end. In its TCRdb copy, this immuneACCESS table keeps in-frame sequences only and misses some clones. Where compared with another copy, unresolved V genes explain less than half of these, and the others have no known cause. V, J and clone size were drawn from that table, and D and trimming were deduced from the DNA. The sample includes about 19,000 clones, with about 80% observed a single time. In total, the top ten clones hold approximately 11% of the sample.

The chain links TRBV2 with TRBJ2-2; 8 bases in between match TRBD1. The material sequenced was CD4+ T cells from PBMCs, cultured in vitro. The TCR was taken from a human donor in good health. The DNA reads TGTGCCACACAACGGACAGGGCGGATGACCGGGGAGCTGTTTTTT. The encoded protein is CATQRTGRMTGELFF.